This T cell receptor beta chain was captured in a study of blood T cell repertoires in COVID-19. Allocation to cohorts depended on clinical history reported by the participants. CDR1 and CDR2 (germline): LNHDA, SQIVND (reference sequence). The CDR3 has 14 residues. V dropped 4 bases and J dropped 3 bases, with 12 bases sitting between them. In the original analysis: The authors estimated nucleated cell counts from reference gene primer amplification. The table came from immunoSEQ multiplex PCR; TCRdb's copy has only in-frame clones and leaves some out. The V and J calls and the clone size are those of that table, but D and trimming were determined from the DNA. The sample holds some 210,000 clones, more than 70% seen once.

The sample consisted of PBMCs or T cells enriched from blood (not recorded which). This clonotype was obtained from a man aged 25 to 45 with acute COVID-19. This chain joins TRBV19 and TRBJ1-1; D not certain. CDR3 loop: CASSKDWAYTEAFF. For the CDR3, the DNA is TGTGCCAGTAGTAAAGATTGGGCGTACACTGAAGCTTTCTTT. The variable domain in full, with the rest retrieved from reference TRBV19 and TRBJ1-1, is DGGITQSPKYLFRKEGQNVTLSCEQNLNHDAMYWYRQDPGQGLRLIYYSQIVNDFQKGDIAEGYSVSREKKESFPLTVTSAQKNPTAFYLCASSKDWAYTEAFFGQGTRLTVV.